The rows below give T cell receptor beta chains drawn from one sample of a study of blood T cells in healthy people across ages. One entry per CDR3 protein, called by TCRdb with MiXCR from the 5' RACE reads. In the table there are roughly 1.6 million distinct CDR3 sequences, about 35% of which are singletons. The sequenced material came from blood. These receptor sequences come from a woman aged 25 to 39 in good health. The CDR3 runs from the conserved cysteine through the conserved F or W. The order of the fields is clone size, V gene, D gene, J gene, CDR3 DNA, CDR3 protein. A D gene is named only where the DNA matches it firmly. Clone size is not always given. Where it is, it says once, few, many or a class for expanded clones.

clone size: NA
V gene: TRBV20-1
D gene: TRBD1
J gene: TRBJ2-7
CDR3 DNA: TGCAGTGCAACCGGGACAGGGGGCGGCGAGCAGTACTTC
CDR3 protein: CSATGTGGGEQYF

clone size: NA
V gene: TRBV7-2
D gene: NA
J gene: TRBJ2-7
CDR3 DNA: TGTGCCAGCAGCGTAGACGTGACCAGCTCCTACGAGCAGTACTTC
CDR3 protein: CASSVDVTSSYEQYF

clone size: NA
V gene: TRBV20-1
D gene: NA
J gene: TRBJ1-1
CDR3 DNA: TGCAATGCGAGCAGGGAGGTCACTGAAGCTTTCTTT
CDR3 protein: CNASREVTEAFF

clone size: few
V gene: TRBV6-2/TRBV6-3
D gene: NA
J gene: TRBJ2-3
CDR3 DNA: TGTGCCAGCACCTACTATCCGGGGGTGGCTGCAGATACGCAGTATTTT
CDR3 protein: CASTYYPGVAADTQYF

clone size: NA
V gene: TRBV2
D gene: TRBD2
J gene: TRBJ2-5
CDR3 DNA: TGTGCCAGCGGGCGACTAGCTTCACAAGAGACCCAGTACTTC
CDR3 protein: CASGRLASQETQYF

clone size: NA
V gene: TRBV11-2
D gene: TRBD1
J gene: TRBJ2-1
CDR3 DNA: TGTGCCAGCAGCTTAGACAGGGGGCTGGGTGAGCAGTTCTTC
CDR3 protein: CASSLDRGLGEQFF

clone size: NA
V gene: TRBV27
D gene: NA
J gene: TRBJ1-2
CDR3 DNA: TGTGCCAGCAGTTTATTTCCAGGGGAAGGCTACACCTTC
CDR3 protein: CASSLFPGEGYTF

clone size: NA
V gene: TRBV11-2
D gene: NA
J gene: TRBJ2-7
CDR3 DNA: TGTGCCAGCAGCTTCGTTCAGGGTCCCTACGAGCAGTACTTC
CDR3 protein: CASSFVQGPYEQYF

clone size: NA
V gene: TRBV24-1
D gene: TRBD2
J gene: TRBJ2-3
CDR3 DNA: TGTGCCGCCAGTGAACCGACTAGCGGTTACACAGATACGCAGTATTTT
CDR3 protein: CAASEPTSGYTDTQYF

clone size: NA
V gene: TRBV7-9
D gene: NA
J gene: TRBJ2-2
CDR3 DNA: TGTGCCAGCAGCCGAGTCACGAACACCGGGGAGCTGTTTTTT
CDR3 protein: CASSRVTNTGELFF

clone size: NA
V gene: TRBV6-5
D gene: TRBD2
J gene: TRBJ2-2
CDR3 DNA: TGTGCCAGCACCCAACTAGCGGGAGTGGCCGGGGAGCTGTTTTTT
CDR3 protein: CASTQLAGVAGELFF

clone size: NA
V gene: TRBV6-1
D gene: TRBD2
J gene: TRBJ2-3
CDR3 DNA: TGTGCCAGCACCCCCATTCGGGCTAGCGGAAGCCACCCAGATACGCAGTATTTT
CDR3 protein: CASTPIRASGSHPDTQYF

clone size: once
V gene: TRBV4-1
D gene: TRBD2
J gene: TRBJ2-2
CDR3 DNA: TGCGCCAGCAGCCGGTGGACTAGCGCGAACACCGGGGAGCTGTTTTTT
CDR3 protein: CASSRWTSANTGELFF

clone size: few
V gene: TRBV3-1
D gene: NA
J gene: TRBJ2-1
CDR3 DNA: TGTGCCAGCAGCGAATGGGCGGGTGAGCAGTTCTTC
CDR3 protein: CASSEWAGEQFF

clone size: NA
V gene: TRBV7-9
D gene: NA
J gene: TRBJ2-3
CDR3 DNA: TGTGCCAGCAGCATATACACAGGTACGCAGTATTTT
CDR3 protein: CASSIYTGTQYF